This is a list of T cell receptor beta chains from one sample in a study of glioma-infiltrating T cells. TCRdb re-called the multiplex PCR reads through MiXCR, storing one row per CDR3 protein. The table records 150,000 to 200,000 distinct CDR3 sequences, 25% to 35% of them present only once. Source material: glioma tissue, nonneoplastic brain tissue, or PBMCs (not recorded which). These TCRs come from a human donor with low-grade glioma or glioblastoma, undergoing nonglioma brain surgery, or in good health (not recorded which). CDR3s include the opening cysteine and the closing phenylalanine or tryptophan. D genes are given only for firm matches. Clone size is not always given. Where it is, it says once, few, many or a class for expanded clones.

clone_size d_call j_call v_call cdr3_aa cdr3_nt
NA NA TRBJ2-3 TRBV7-6 CASSSGIFRSELGTDTQYF TGTGCTAGCAGCTCGGGGATTTTCAGGTCTGAACTCGGCACAGATACGCAGTATTTT
NA TRBD2 TRBJ2-1 TRBV5-6 CASSSGLGVDEQFF TGTGCCAGCAGCTCGGGACTAGGTGTCGATGAGCAGTTCTTC
many TRBD1 TRBJ1-3 TRBV6-1 CASREGTAGNTIYF TGTGCCAGCAGAGAGGGGACAGCTGGAAACACCATATATTTT
many NA TRBJ1-1 TRBV4-1 CASSQARVANTEAFF TGCGCCAGCAGCCAAGCAAGGGTGGCGAACACTGAAGCTTTCTTT
few NA TRBJ2-1 TRBV2 CASSLDPLVEQFF TGTGCCAGCAGTCTGGACCCCTTAGTTGAGCAGTTCTTC
once NA TRBJ2-5 TRBV28 CASSLFAETQYF TGTGCCAGCAGTTTGTTTGCAGAGACCCAGTACTTC
NA NA TRBJ1-5 TRBV6-9 CASRLQAGTQPQHF TGTGCCAGCAGGTTACAAGCTGGTACTCAGCCCCAGCACTTT
NA TRBD2 TRBJ2-5 TRBV24-1 CATSDFHKAGGSLETQYF TGTGCCACCAGTGATTTCCACAAAGCGGGAGGATCATTAGAGACCCAGTACTTC
many NA TRBJ2-1 TRBV9 CASSVRSRDNEQFF TGTGCCAGCAGCGTACGGTCCAGGGACAATGAGCAGTTCTTC
many NA TRBJ2-6 TRBV7-9 CASTALSGANVLTF TGTGCCAGCACAGCACTCTCTGGGGCCAACGTCCTGACTTTC
NA TRBD1 TRBJ2-3 TRBV19 CASSTDRVGQRRQTDTQYF TGTGCCAGTAGTACCGACAGGGTCGGCCAGCGGAGACAGACAGATACGCAGTATTTT
many NA TRBJ2-7 TRBV19 CASSKTAATYEQYF TGTGCCAGTAGTAAGACAGCGGCCACCTACGAGCAGTACTTC
NA TRBD1 TRBJ2-7 TRBV14 CASSPLSRDRGLEQYF TGTGCCAGCAGCCCCCTATCGCGGGACAGGGGTCTCGAGCAGTACTTC
NA NA TRBJ1-1 TRBV5-4 CAGSLEVGREAFF TGTGCCGGCAGCTTGGAAGTCGGCAGAGAAGCTTTCTTT
NA TRBD1 TRBJ2-1 TRBV30 CAVQGAGSYNEQFF TGTGCCGTACAGGGGGCTGGATCCTACAATGAGCAGTTCTTC
many NA TRBJ1-2 TRBV7-6 CASSPGAGRANYGYTF TGTGCCAGCAGCCCCGGGGCGGGGAGGGCTAACTATGGCTACACCTTC
NA TRBD1 TRBJ2-2 TRBV6-1 CASSLDRGRELFF TGTGCCAGCAGCCTCGACAGGGGGCGAGAGCTGTTTTTT
NA TRBD1 TRBJ2-1 TRBV29-1 CSQDTGGDEQFF TGCAGCCAAGATACAGGGGGTGATGAGCAGTTCTTC
many TRBD2 TRBJ2-1 TRBV20-1 CSASTRGLAGRRSYNEQFF TGCAGTGCTAGCACTCGGGGACTAGCGGGCCGTAGGTCCTACAATGAGCAGTTCTTC
many TRBD2 TRBJ2-7 TRBV20-1 CSAPRSTSGKYEQYF TGCAGTGCTCCCCGGTCCACTAGCGGGAAATACGAGCAGTACTTC
NA TRBD1 TRBJ2-3 TRBV4-1 CASSQARDSLEPPDTQYF TGCGCCAGCAGCCAAGCCCGGGACAGTTTAGAACCCCCAGATACACAGTATTTT
NA NA TRBJ2-5 TRBV2 CASNELLLQETQYF TGTGCCAGCAATGAACTTCTCCTCCAAGAGACCCAGTACTTC
NA NA TRBJ1-2 TRBV6-2/TRBV6-3 CAISEAGRNYGDTF TGTGCCATCAGTGAGGCAGGGCGCAACTATGGCGACACCTTC
many NA TRBJ1-1 TRBV5-4 CASSVGHRNTEAFF TGTGCCAGCAGCGTGGGACATCGGAACACTGAAGCTTTCTTT
NA TRBD2 TRBJ2-1 TRBV6-6 CASSPGLAVANEQFF TGTGCCAGCAGTCCGGGACTAGCGGTAGCTAACGAGCAGTTCTTC
NA TRBD2 TRBJ2-1 TRBV9 CASTPPASGSSYNEQFF TGTGCCAGCACCCCTCCGGCTAGCGGGAGCTCCTACAATGAGCAGTTCTTC
NA NA TRBJ2-1 TRBV27 CASSTRDTEKFF TGTGCCAGCAGTACCCGGGACACTGAGAAGTTCTTC
NA TRBD2 TRBJ2-7 TRBV27 CASSPRRTSGREAEQYF TGTGCCAGCAGTCCGCGAAGGACTAGCGGGAGGGAGGCCGAGCAGTACTTC
many NA TRBJ2-1 TRBV7-2 CASSLSGMVQFF TGTGCCAGCAGCTTATCGGGGATGGTGCAGTTCTTC
many NA TRBJ2-7 TRBV3-1 CASSQAPSAPRQYF TGTGCCAGCAGCCAGGCCCCATCAGCGCCCCGTCAGTACTTC
NA TRBD2 TRBJ2-7 TRBV20-1 CSASPMTSVSIYEQYF TGCAGTGCTAGCCCGATGACTAGCGTGAGTATCTACGAGCAGTACTTC
NA TRBD2 TRBJ2-1 TRBV7-2 CASSLGSSGRDEQFF TGTGCCAGCAGCTTAGGATCGAGCGGGAGAGATGAGCAGTTCTTC
NA NA TRBJ2-5 TRBV13 CASSLSWGTQYF TGTGCCAGCAGCTTATCCTGGGGGACCCAGTACTTC
many NA TRBJ1-1 TRBV20-1 CSATQDTEAFF TGCAGTGCTACACAGGACACTGAAGCTTTCTTT
few NA TRBJ2-6 TRBV5-6 CASSLGPVRITGANVLTF TGTGCCAGCAGCTTGGGTCCGGTTAGGATAACTGGGGCCAACGTCCTGACTTTC
NA TRBD1 TRBJ2-5 TRBV5-4 CASSLKGARETQYF TGTGCCAGCAGCTTGAAGGGGGCTCGAGAGACCCAGTACTTC
NA TRBD2 TRBJ2-3 TRBV5-1 CASSLNVLAGSHTQYF TGCGCCAGTAGCTTGAACGTACTAGCGGGAAGCCATACGCAGTATTTT
few NA TRBJ2-5 TRBV7-9 CASSLLTGGETQYF TGTGCCAGCAGCTTATTAACAGGTGGAGAGACCCAGTACTTC
once NA TRBJ2-2 TRBV5-5 CASSSVSGNTGELFF TGTGCCAGCAGCTCGGTCTCTGGGAACACCGGGGAGCTGTTTTTT
many NA TRBJ1-2 TRBV4-3 CASSQENPGFGYTF TGCGCCAGCAGCCAAGAGAACCCAGGGTTCGGCTACACCTTC
many NA TRBJ1-1 TRBV7-2 CASSLTYVNTEAFF TGTGCCAGCAGCTTAACATATGTGAACACTGAAGCTTTCTTT
NA NA TRBJ2-2 TRBV18 CASSRSPRTRGGELFF TGTGCCAGCTCACGATCCCCCCGAACCCGTGGCGGGGAGCTGTTTTTT
NA NA TRBJ2-7 TRBV12-3/TRBV12-4 CASSGTWGPYEQYF TGTGCCAGCAGCGGGACGTGGGGTCCCTACGAGCAGTACTTC
many NA TRBJ2-5 TRBV20-1 CSARDSFQETQYF TGCAGTGCCCGAGACAGCTTCCAAGAGACCCAGTACTTC
few NA TRBJ1-3 TRBV19 CASEDGSSGNTIYF TGTGCCAGCGAGGACGGTAGCTCTGGAAACACCATATATTTT
many NA TRBJ2-3 TRBV20-1 CSAPGGTSTDTQYF TGCAGTGCTCCCGGAGGGACTAGCACAGATACGCAGTATTTT
many TRBD1 TRBJ2-7 TRBV7-9 CASSSSTGWVYEQYF TGTGCCAGCAGCTCCTCGACAGGGTGGGTCTACGAGCAGTACTTC
many NA TRBJ2-5 TRBV5-4 CASSSPGERQETQYF TGTGCCAGCAGCTCCCCGGGGGAGAGGCAGGAGACCCAGTACTTC
many NA TRBJ2-1 TRBV15 CATSSGGHEQFF TGTGCCACCAGCAGCGGGGGACATGAGCAGTTCTTC
many NA TRBJ1-2 TRBV27 CASSPADRSPLAGYTF TGTGCCAGCAGTCCCGCGGACAGATCCCCTTTAGCGGGCTACACCTTC
many NA TRBJ2-1 TRBV6-1 CASRELGAYNEQFF TGTGCCAGCAGGGAGTTGGGAGCCTACAATGAGCAGTTCTTC
many NA TRBJ1-4 TRBV10-3 CAISGQADEKLFF TGTGCCATCAGTGGACAGGCGGACGAAAAACTGTTTTTT
NA NA TRBJ1-3 TRBV5-4 CASSYSGTNGNTIYF TGTGCCAGCAGCTACTCCGGGACAAATGGAAACACCATATATTTT
many TRBD1 TRBJ1-6 TRBV5-1 CASRDGTGTGSPLHF TGCGCCAGCAGGGACGGGACAGGGACGGGCTCACCCCTCCACTTT
many TRBD2 TRBJ2-7 TRBV7-2 CASSLIASGRYEQYF TGTGCCAGCAGCTTAATCGCTAGCGGGCGCTACGAGCAGTACTTC
many TRBD2 TRBJ2-1 TRBV7-9 CASSPTLAGREQFF TGTGCCAGCAGCCCAACACTAGCGGGTCGTGAGCAGTTCTTC
few TRBD1 TRBJ2-1 TRBV19 CASSIRTGDYNNEQFF TGTGCCAGTAGTATAAGGACAGGGGACTACAACAATGAGCAGTTCTTC
many NA TRBJ1-1 TRBV7-8 CASFGSSSNTEAFF TGTGCCAGTTTCGGGAGTTCGTCGAACACTGAAGCTTTCTTT
many NA TRBJ1-2 TRBV6-5 CASSYGGSGYTF TGTGCCAGCAGTTACGGAGGGAGTGGCTACACCTTC